The sequence of this T cell receptor (beta chain) was determined in a study of T cells expressing NK-cell markers. Study background: Most of the eight sequenced donors tested HCMV-seropositive; one tested seronegative.

5'RACE template switching with UMIs generated TCR beta cDNA. TCRdb reworked the 5' RACE reads into one entry per CDR3 protein, no DNA. This table lists 550,000 or so distinct CDR3 sequences. Study results and limitations: Evidence did not settle whether expanded NKG2C+ T cell clones targeted HCMV.

The CDR3 totals 16 residues. CDR1 is KGHDR and CDR2 is SFDVKD in the germline V gene. In the case of this clonotype: Its matching antigen is unknown.

The rearrangement uses TRBV24-1 and TRBJ2-2; as DNA is missing, the TRBD2 call by TCRdb cannot be tested. The sequenced material came from blood T cells: a sorted CD56 or NKG2C T cell subset, CD4+ or CD8+ T cells, or bulk PBMC T cells (not recorded which). The receptor was isolated from a man younger than 35 in good health. The CDR3 reads CATSALAGGDTGELFF.